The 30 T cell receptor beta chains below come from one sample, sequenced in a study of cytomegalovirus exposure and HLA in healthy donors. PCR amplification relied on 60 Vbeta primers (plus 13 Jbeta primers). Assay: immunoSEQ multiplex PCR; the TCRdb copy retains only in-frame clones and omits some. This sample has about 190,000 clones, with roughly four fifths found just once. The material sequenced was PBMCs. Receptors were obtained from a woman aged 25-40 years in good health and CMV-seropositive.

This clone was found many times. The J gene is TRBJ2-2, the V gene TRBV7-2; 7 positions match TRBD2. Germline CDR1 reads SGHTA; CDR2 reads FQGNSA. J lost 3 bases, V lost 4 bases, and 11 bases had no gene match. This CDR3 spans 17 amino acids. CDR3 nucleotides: TGTGCCAGCAGCTCCCAGCGGCTAGCGGCACACACCGGGGAGCTGTTTTTT. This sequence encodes CASSSQRLAAHTGELFF.

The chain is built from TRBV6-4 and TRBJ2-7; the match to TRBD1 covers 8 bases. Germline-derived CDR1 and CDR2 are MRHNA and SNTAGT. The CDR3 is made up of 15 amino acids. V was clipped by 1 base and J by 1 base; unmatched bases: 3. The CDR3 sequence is CASSDCRGRSYEQYF. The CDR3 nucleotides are TGTGCCAGCAGTGACTGCAGGGGGCGATCCTACGAGCAGTACTTC.

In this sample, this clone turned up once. The CDR3 DNA follows: TGTGCCAGCAGCCCCGGACAGGGGAATGGCTACACCTTC. Translated, it gives CASSPGQGNGYTF. V and J are TRBV2 and TRBJ1-2, with 9 positions matching TRBD1. J lost 6 bases, V lost 6 bases, and 5 bases had no gene match. The germline CDR1 and CDR2 sequences are SNHLY and FYNNEI. The CDR3 length is 13 residues.

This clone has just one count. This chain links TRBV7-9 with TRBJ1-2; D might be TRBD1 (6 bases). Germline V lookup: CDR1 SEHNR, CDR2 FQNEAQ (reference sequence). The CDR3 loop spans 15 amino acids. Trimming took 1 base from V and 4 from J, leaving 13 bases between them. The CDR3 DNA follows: TGTGCCAGCAGCTTAGTAACGGGGGGCGGCTATGGCTACACCTTC. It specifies CASSLVTGGGYGYTF.

Here the CDR3 DNA reads TGTGCCAGCAGTGCGGAGGGGCTCAACACTGAAGCTTTCTTT. It codes for CASSAEGLNTEAFF. V is TRBV6-4 and J is TRBJ1-1, with TRBD1 as a possible D gene (5 bases). The CDR3 sequence is 14 residues long. V dropped 4 bases and J dropped 2 bases, with 11 bases sitting between them. The V gene's germline CDR1 is MRHNA and CDR2 SNTAGT.

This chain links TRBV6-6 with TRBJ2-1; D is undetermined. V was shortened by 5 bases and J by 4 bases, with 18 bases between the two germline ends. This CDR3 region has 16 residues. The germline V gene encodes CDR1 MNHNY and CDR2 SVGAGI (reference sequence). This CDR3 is CASSTLIAENYNEQFF. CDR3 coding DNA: TGTGCCAGCAGTACCCTTATCGCGGAAAATTACAATGAGCAGTTCTTC.

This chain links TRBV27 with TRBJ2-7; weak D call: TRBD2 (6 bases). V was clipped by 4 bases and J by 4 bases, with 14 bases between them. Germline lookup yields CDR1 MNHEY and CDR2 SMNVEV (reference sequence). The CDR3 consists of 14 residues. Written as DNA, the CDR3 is TGTGCCAGCAGTTCTACCGGGACTGGTTACGAGCAGTACTTC. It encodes CASSSTGTGYEQYF.

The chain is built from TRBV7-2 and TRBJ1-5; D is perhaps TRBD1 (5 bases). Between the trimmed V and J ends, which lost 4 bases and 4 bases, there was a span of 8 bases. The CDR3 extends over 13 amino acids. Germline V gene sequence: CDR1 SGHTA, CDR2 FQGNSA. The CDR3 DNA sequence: TGTGCCAGCAGCTATTCAGGGAATCAGCCCCAGCATTTT. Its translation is CASSYSGNQPQHF.

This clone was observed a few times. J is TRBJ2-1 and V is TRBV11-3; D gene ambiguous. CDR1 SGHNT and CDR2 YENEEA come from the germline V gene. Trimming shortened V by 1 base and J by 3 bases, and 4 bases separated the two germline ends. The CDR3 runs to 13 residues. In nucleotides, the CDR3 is TGTGCCAGCAGCTTAGGCTACTACAATGAGCAGTTCTTC. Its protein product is CASSLGYYNEQFF. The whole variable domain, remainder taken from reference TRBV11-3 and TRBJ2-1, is EAGVVQSPRYKIIEKKQPVAFWCNPISGHNTLYWYLQNLGQGPELLIRYENEEAVDDSQLPKDRFSAERLKGVDSTLKIQPAELGDSAVYLCASSLGYYNEQFFGPGTRLTVL.

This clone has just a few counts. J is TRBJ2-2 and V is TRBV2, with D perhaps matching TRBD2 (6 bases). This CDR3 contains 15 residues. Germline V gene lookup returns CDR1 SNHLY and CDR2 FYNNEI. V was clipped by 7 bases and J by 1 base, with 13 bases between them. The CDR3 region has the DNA TGTGCCAGCAACATCAGGGAGGTGAACACCGGGGAGCTGTTTTTT. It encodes CASNIREVNTGELFF.

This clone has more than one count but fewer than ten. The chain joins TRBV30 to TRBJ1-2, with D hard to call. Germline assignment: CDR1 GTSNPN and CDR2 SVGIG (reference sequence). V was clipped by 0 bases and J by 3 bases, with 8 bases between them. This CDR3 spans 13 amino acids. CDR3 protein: CAWSVRRDYGYTF. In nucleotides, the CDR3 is TGTGCCTGGAGTGTTCGTCGGGACTATGGCTACACCTTC.

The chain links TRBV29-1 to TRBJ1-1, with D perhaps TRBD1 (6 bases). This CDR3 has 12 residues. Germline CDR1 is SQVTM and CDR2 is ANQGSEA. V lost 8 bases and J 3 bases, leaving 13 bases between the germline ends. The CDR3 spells CSIQGLDTEAFF. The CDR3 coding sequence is TGCAGCATACAGGGTTTAGACACTGAAGCTTTCTTT.

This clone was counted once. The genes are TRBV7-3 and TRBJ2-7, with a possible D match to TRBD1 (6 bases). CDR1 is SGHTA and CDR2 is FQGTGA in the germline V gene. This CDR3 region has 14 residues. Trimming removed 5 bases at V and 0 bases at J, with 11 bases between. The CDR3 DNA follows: TGTGCCAGCAGCCGTGACAGGAGCTCCTACGAGCAGTACTTC. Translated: CASSRDRSSYEQYF.

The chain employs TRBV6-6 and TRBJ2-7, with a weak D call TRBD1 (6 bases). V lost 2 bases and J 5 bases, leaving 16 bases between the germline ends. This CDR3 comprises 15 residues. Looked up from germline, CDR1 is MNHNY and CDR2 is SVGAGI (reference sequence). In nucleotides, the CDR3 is TGTGCCAGCAGTTACCAGCAGGGGTTCCAGGACGAGCAGTACTTC. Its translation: CASSYQQGFQDEQYF.

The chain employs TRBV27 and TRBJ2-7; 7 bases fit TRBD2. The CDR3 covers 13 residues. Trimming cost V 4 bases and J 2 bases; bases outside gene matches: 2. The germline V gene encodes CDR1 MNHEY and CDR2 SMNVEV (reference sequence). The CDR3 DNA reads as TGTGCCAGCAGTTGGGGGGGGACCTACGAGCAGTACTTC. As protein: CASSWGGTYEQYF.

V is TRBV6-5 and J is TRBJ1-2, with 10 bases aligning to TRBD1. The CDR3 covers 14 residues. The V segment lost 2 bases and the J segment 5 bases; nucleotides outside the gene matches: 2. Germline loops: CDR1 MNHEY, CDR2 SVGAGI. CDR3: CASSYADRGYGYTF. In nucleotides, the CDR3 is TGTGCCAGCAGTTACGCGGACAGGGGGTATGGCTACACCTTC.

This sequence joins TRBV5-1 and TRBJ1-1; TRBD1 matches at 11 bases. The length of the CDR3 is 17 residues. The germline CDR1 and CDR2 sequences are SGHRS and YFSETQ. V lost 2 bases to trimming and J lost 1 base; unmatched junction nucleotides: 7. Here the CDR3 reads CASSFGGQGVWNTEAFF. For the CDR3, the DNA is TGCGCCAGCAGCTTTGGGGGACAGGGGGTATGGAACACTGAAGCTTTCTTT. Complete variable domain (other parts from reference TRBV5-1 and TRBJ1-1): KAGVTQTPRYLIKTRGQQVTLSCSPISGHRSVSWYQQTPGQGLQFLFEYFSETQRNKGNFPGRFSGRQFSNSRSEMNVSTLELGDSALYLCASSFGGQGVWNTEAFFGQGTRLTVV.

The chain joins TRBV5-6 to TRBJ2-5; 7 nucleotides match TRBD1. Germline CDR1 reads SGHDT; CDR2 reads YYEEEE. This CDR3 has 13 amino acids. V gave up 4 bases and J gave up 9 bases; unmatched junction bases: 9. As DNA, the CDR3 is TGTGCCAGCAGCCCGACAGGGAAGGAGGCCCAGTACTTC. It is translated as CASSPTGKEAQYF.

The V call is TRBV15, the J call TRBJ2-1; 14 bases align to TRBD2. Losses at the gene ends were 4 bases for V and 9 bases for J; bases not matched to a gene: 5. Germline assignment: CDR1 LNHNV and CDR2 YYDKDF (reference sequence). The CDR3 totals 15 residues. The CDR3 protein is CATSMGLAGVLEQFF. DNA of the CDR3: TGTGCCACCAGCATGGGACTAGCGGGAGTACTTGAGCAGTTCTTC.

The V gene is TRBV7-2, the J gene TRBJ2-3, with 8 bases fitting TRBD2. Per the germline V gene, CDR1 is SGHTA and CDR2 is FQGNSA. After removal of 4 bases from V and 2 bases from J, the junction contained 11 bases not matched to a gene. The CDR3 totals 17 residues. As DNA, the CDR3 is TGTGCCAGCAGCTCTCCCCTCAGCGGGAGATACACAGATACGCAGTATTTT. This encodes CASSSPLSGRYTDTQYF.

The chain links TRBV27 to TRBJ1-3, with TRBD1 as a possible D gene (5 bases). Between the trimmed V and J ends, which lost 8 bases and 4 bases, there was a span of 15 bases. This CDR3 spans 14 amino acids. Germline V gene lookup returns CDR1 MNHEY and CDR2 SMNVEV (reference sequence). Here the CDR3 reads CASSNAAGGNTIYF. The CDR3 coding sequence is TGTGCCAGCTCCAATGCGGCAGGGGGAAACACCATATATTTT.

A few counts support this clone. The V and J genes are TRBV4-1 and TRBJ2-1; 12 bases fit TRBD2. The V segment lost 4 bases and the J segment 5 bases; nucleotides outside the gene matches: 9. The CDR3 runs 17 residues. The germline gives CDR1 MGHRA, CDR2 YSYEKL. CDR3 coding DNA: TGCGCCAGCAGCCGGGGACTAGCGGGTGCTGCTAACAATGAGCAGTTCTTC. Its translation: CASSRGLAGAANNEQFF.

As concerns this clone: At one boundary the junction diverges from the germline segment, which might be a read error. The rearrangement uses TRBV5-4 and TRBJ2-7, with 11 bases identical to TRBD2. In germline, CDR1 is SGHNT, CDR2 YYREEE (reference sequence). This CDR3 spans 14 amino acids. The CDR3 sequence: CASRLGLADYEQYF. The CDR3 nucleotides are TGTGCCAGCAGATTGGGACTAGCGGATTACGAGCAGTACTTC.

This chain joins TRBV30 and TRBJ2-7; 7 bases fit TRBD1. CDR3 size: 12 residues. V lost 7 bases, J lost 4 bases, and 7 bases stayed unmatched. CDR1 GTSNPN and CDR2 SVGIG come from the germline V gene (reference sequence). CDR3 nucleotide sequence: TGTGCCTCATCGAGGACAGGATACGAGCAGTACTTC. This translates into CASSRTGYEQYF.

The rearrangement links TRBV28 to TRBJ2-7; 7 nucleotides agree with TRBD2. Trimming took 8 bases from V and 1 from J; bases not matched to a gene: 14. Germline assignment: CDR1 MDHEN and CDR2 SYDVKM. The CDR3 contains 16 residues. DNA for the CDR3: TGTGCCAGCGGATCCGGGTGGGAGGGTCAATCCTACGAGCAGTACTTC. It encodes CASGSGWEGQSYEQYF. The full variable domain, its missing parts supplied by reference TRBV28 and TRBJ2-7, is DVKVTQSSRYLVKRTGEKVFLECVQDMDHENMFWYRQDPGLGLRLIYFSYDVKMKEKGDIPEGYSVSREKKERFSLILESASTNQTSMYLCASGSGWEGQSYEQYFGPGTRLTVT.

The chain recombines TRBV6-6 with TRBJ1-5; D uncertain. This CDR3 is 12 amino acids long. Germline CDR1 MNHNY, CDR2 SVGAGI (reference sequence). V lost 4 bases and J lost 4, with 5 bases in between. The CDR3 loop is CASSFPNQPQHF. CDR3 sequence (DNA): TGTGCCAGCAGTTTTCCAAATCAGCCCCAGCATTTT.

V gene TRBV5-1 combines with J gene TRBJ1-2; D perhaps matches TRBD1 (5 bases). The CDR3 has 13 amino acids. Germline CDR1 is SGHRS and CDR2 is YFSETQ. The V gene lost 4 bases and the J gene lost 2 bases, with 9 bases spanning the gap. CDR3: CASSLDTNYGYTF. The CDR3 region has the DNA TGCGCCAGCAGCCTGGACACCAACTATGGCTACACCTTC.

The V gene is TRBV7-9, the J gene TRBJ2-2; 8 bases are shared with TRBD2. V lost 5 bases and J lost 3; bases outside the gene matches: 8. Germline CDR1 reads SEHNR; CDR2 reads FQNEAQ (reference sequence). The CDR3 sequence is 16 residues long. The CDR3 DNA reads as TGTGCCAGCAGCAAGCGGGGGCGGAGAGACACCGGGGAGCTGTTTTTT. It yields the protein CASSKRGRRDTGELFF.

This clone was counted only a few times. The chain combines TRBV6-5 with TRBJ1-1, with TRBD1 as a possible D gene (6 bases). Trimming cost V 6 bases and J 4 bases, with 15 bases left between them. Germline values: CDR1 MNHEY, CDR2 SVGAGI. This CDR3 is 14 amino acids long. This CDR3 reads CASRIEQGPTEAFF. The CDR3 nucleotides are TGTGCCAGCAGGATTGAACAGGGTCCCACTGAAGCTTTCTTT.

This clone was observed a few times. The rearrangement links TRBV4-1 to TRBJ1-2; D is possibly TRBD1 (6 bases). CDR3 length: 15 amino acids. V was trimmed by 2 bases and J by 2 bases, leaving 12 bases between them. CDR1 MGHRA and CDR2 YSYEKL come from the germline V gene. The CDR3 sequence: CASSQLDSRNYGYTF. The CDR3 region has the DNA TGCGCCAGCAGCCAATTGGACAGTCGAAACTATGGCTACACCTTC.